This entry is about one T cell receptor beta chain. What it recognizes is unknown. With 6 bases clipped from V and 9 bases from J, the junction kept 10 bases outside the gene matches. The germline V gene encodes CDR1 MRHNA and CDR2 SNTAGT. This CDR3 has 13 residues. These data originate in a study of cytomegalovirus exposure and HLA in healthy donors. Study results and limitations: The investigators catalogued some 150 TCR beta chains as cytomegalovirus-associated.

Primers included in the PCR were 60 Vbeta and 13 Jbeta primers. Libraries were prepared by immunoSEQ multiplex PCR; TCRdb keeps only in-frame clonotypes and omits some of them. The data show 150,000 to 200,000 clones, approximately 78% seen once. This chain connects TRBV6-4 to TRBJ2-5, with 7 positions matching TRBD2. Sample: PBMCs. The sequence derives from a human donor in good health. The CDR3 reads CASSAEGRGAQYF. CDR3 sequence (DNA): TGTGCCAGCAGCGCAGAGGGACGGGGGGCCCAGTACTTC.